This entry features one TCR beta chain sequence. No antigen is known for it. This specimen comes from a study of T cell repertoires in cytomegalovirus infection. Study in general: Through public TCR beta signatures, both CMV infection and matching HLA type were indicated.

Study conclusions and caveats: The response measured ex vivo was dominated by TCR beta clonotypes (HLA-C-restricted and CMV-specific). Totalled public TCR beta family frequency picked out people who carried CMV plus the relevant HLA.

Germline V gene data show CDR1 as SGHTA and CDR2 as FQGNSA. V was clipped by 6 bases and J by 0 bases, with 8 bases between them. This CDR3 region has 13 residues. TCRdb processed the reads anew with MiXCR; each CDR3 protein has one entry. In the table there are about 110,000 distinct CDR3 sequences, over 9% of which are singletons. The sequencing input was PBMCs, sequenced either directly or after in vitro stimulation (not recorded which). This clonotype was sampled from a human donor in good health (CMV status not recorded). Some clones in this sample may be carry-over from other donors' samples. V usage is TRBV7-2 and J usage is TRBJ1-1; unclear D gene. The CDR3 is CASRSRMNTEAFF. The CDR3 DNA sequence: TGTGCCAGCAGGTCCAGGATGAACACTGAAGCTTTCTTT.